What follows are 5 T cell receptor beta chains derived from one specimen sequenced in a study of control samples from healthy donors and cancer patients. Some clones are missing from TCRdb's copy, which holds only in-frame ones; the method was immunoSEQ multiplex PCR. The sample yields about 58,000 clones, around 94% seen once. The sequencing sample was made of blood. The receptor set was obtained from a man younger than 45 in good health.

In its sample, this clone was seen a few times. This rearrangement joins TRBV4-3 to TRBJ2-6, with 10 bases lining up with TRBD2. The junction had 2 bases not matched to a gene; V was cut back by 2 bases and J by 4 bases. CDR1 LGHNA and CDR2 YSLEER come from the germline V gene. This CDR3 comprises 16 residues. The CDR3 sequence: CASSQSSGGGANVLTF. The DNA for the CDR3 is TGCGCCAGCAGCCAATCTAGCGGGGGCGGGGCCAACGTCCTGACTTTC.

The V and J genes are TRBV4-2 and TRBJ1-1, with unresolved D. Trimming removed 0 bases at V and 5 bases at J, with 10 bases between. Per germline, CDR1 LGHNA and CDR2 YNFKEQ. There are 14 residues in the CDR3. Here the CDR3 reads CASSQEQRETEAFF. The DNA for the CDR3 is TGTGCCAGCAGCCAAGAACAAAGAGAGACTGAAGCTTTCTTT.

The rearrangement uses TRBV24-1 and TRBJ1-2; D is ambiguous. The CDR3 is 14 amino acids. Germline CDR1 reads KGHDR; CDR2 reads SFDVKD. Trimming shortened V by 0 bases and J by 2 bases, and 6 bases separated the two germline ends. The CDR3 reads CATSDLTENYGYTF. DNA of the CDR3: TGTGCCACCAGTGATTTGACAGAGAACTATGGCTACACCTTC.

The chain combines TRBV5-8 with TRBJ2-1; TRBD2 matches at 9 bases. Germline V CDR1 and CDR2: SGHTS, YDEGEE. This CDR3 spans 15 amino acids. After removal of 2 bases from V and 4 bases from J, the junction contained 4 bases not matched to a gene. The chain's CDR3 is CASSFMGLAYNEQFF. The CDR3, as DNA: TGTGCCAGCAGCTTTATGGGACTAGCTTACAATGAGCAGTTCTTC. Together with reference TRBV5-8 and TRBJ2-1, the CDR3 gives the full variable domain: EAGVTQSPTHLIKTRGQQATLRCSPISGHTSVYWYQQALGLGLQFLLWYDEGEERNRGNFPPRFSGRQFPNYSSELNVNALELEDSALYLCASSFMGLAYNEQFFGPGTRLTVL.

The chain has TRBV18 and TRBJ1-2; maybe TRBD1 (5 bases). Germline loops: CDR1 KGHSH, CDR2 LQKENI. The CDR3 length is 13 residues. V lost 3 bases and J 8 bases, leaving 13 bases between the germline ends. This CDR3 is CASSPRGGPGYTF. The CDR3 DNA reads TGTGCCAGCTCACCCCGCGGGGGTCCAGGCTACACCTTC.